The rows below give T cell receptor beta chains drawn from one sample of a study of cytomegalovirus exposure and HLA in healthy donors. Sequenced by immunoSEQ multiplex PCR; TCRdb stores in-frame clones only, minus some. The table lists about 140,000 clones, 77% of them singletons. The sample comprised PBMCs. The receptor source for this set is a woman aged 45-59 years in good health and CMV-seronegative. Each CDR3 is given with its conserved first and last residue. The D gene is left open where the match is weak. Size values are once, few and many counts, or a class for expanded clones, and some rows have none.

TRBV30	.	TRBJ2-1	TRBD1	CAWTTGGLNNEQFF	TGTGCCTGGACGACAGGGGGCTTGAACAATGAGCAGTTCTTC
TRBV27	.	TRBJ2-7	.	CASSFGRGASYEQYF	TGTGCCAGCAGTTTTGGCAGGGGGGCTTCCTACGAGCAGTACTTC
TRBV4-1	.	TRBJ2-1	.	CASSQDRDYNEQFF	TGCGCCAGCAGCCAAGATCGCGACTACAATGAGCAGTTCTTC
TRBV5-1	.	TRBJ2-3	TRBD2	CASSLEGRLAGATDTQYF	TGCGCCAGCAGCTTGGAAGGTCGTCTAGCGGGGGCCACAGATACGCAGTATTTT
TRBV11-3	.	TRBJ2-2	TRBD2	CASSLVGTRNTGELFF	TGTGCCAGCAGCTTAGTGGGGACTAGAAACACCGGGGAGCTGTTTTTT
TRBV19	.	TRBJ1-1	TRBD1	CASSTLRGGQGAGTEAFF	TGTGCCAGTAGTACTTTACGGGGGGGACAGGGGGCAGGGACTGAAGCTTTCTTT
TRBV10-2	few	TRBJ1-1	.	CASITGNLTEAFF	TGCGCCAGCATCACAGGGAATTTAACTGAAGCTTTCTTT
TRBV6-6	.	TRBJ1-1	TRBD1	CASSERQGRHTEAFF	TGTGCCAGCAGTGAGAGACAGGGGAGACACACTGAAGCTTTCTTT
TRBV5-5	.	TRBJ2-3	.	CASSSRGRTDTQYF	TGTGCCAGCAGCTCAAGGGGTAGGACAGATACGCAGTATTTT
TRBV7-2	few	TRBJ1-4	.	CASSFENNEKLFF	TGTGCCAGCAGCTTCGAGAATAATGAAAAACTGTTTTTT
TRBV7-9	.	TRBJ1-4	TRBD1	CASSTDRGLNEKLFF	TGTGCCAGCAGCACAGACAGGGGGCTGAATGAAAAACTGTTTTTT
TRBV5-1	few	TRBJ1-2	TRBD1	CASRVGQTANYGYTF	TGCGCCAGCAGGGTGGGACAGACAGCTAACTATGGCTACACCTTC
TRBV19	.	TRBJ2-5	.	CASTAVPGWETQYF	TGTGCCAGTACCGCTGTTCCGGGGTGGGAGACCCAGTACTTC
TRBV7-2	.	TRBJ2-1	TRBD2	CASSFGTSGGSFF	TGTGCCAGCAGCTTCGGGACTAGCGGGGGATCGTTCTTC
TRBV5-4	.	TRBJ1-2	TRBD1	CASSLEGGDREWYGYTF	TGTGCCAGCAGCTTGGAAGGGGGGGACAGGGAATGGTATGGCTACACCTTC
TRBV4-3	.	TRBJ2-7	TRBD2	CASSQESSGGASSYEQYF	TGCGCCAGCAGCCAAGAATCTAGCGGGGGGGCCAGCTCCTACGAGCAGTACTTC
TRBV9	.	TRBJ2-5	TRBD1	CASSQIYGQGRETQYF	TGTGCCAGCAGCCAAATATATGGACAGGGGAGGGAGACCCAGTACTTC
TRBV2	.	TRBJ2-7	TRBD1	CASTLRDRASYEQYF	TGTGCCAGCACCCTAAGGGACAGGGCTTCCTACGAGCAGTACTTC
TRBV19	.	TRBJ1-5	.	CASSMTGDQPQHF	TGTGCCAGTAGCATGACAGGAGATCAGCCCCAGCATTTT
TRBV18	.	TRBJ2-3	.	CASSPPVVDTQYF	TGTGCCAGCTCACCACCCGTCGTAGATACGCAGTATTTT
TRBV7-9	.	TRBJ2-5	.	CASSPDVRGETQYF	TGTGCCAGCAGCCCAGACGTTCGGGGAGAGACCCAGTACTTC
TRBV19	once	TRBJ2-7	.	CASSGLFPPGEQYF	TGTGCCAGTAGCGGACTGTTTCCTCCTGGCGAGCAGTACTTC
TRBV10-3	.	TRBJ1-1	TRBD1	CAISEYRTGDTEAFF	TGTGCCATCAGTGAGTATCGGACAGGGGACACTGAAGCTTTCTTT
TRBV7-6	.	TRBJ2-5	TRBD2	CASSELPQGLAGGIGLKETQYF	TGTGCCAGCAGCGAGCTTCCCCAGGGCCTAGCGGGGGGCATAGGTCTTAAAGAGACCCAGTACTTC
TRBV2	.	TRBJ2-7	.	CASSELPIYEQYF	TGTGCCAGCAGTGAACTACCCATCTACGAGCAGTACTTC
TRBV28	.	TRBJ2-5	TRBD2	CASRQTSADGTQYF	TGTGCCAGCAGACAGACTAGCGCGGATGGGACCCAGTACTTC
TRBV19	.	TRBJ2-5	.	CASSMGPGDLETQYF	TGTGCCAGTAGTATGGGCCCAGGGGACCTAGAGACCCAGTACTTC
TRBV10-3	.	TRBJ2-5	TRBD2	CAISDSGGGETQYF	TGTGCCATCAGTGATTCGGGGGGTGGGGAGACCCAGTACTTC
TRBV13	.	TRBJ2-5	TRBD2	CASSLEAGDQETQYF	TGTGCCAGCAGCTTAGAAGCGGGGGACCAAGAGACCCAGTACTTC
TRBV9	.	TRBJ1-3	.	CASSGRSAAGNTIYF	TGTGCCAGCAGCGGCAGATCAGCAGCGGGAAACACCATATATTTT
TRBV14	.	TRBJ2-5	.	CASSQETGKETQYF	TGTGCCAGCAGCCAAGAGACAGGCAAAGAGACCCAGTACTTC
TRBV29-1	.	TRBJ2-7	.	CSVVMDSLAEQYF	TGCAGCGTTGTGATGGACTCCCTCGCCGAGCAGTACTTC
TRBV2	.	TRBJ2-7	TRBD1	CASSSRDREYEQYF	TGTGCCAGCAGTTCCCGGGACAGGGAATACGAGCAGTACTTC
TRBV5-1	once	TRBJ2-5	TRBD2	CASSLLLAGEETQYF	TGCGCCAGCAGCTTGCTACTAGCGGGGGAAGAGACCCAGTACTTC
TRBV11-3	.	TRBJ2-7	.	CASSLVGGEQYF	TGTGCCAGCAGCTTGGTAGGCGGCGAGCAGTACTTC
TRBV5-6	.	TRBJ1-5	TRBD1	CASSPGTGLVPQHF	TGTGCCAGCAGCCCCGGGACAGGGCTCGTTCCCCAGCATTTT
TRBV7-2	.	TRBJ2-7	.	CASSPPSYEQYF	TGTGCCAGCAGCCCTCCTTCCTACGAGCAGTACTTC
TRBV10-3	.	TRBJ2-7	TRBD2	CAISPLAGPYEQYF	TGTGCCATCAGCCCACTAGCGGGGCCCTACGAGCAGTACTTC
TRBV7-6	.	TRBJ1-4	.	CASSSTNEKLFF	TGTGCCAGCAGCTCTACTAATGAAAAACTGTTTTTT
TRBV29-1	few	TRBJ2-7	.	CSAGYSSYEQYF	TGCAGCGCAGGTTACAGCTCCTACGAGCAGTACTTC
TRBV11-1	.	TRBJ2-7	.	CASSLVATSTYEQYF	TGTGCCAGCAGCTTAGTGGCGACATCAACCTACGAGCAGTACTTC
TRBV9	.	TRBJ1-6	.	CASSVESRNSPLHF	TGTGCCAGCAGCGTAGAAAGCAGGAATTCACCCCTCCACTTT
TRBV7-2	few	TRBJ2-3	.	CASSPQGRVFGTADTQYF	TGTGCCAGCAGCCCTCAGGGCAGGGTGTTTGGTACGGCAGATACGCAGTATTTT
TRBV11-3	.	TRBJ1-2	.	CASSSPFGRVDGYTF	TGTGCCAGCAGCTCCCCCTTTGGCAGGGTCGATGGCTACACCTTC
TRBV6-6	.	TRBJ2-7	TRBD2	CASLPFGGSYEQYF	TGTGCCAGCCTGCCTTTCGGGGGGTCCTACGAGCAGTACTTC
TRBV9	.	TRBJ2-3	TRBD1	CASSAYGPGQGFYTDTQYF	TGTGCCAGCAGCGCCTACGGACCGGGACAGGGATTTTACACAGATACGCAGTATTTT
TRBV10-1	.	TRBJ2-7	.	CANLYPGVTYEQYF	TGCGCCAACCTCTACCCCGGGGTCACCTACGAGCAGTACTTC
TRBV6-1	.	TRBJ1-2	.	CASSVQTTNYGYTF	TGTGCCAGCAGTGTTCAGACTACTAACTATGGCTACACCTTC
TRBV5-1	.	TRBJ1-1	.	CASSLWGETNTEAFF	TGCGCCAGCAGCTTGTGGGGGGAAACGAACACTGAAGCTTTCTTT
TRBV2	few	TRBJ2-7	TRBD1	CASSRQGHSYEQYF	TGTGCCAGCAGTCGACAGGGGCACTCCTACGAGCAGTACTTC
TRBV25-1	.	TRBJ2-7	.	CASRRTGSYEQYF	TGTGCCAGCAGACGGACGGGGTCCTACGAGCAGTACTTC
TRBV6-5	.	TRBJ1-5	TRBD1	CASSSRGQGTGQPQHF	TGTGCCAGCAGTTCTCGGGGACAGGGGACTGGTCAGCCCCAGCATTTT
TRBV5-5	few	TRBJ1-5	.	CASSLTGNSNQPQHF	TGTGCCAGCAGCTTGACAGGGAATAGCAATCAGCCCCAGCATTTT